These T cell receptor beta chains were read from a single sample in a study of T cells in Graves' hyperthyroidism and ophthalmopathy. MiXCR, run by TCRdb on the multiplex PCR reads, gives a single entry per CDR3 protein. The sample yields hundreds of thousands of distinct CDR3 sequences, about 14% seen once. The sequenced sample was blood. The source of these receptors is a woman aged 45-60 years with Graves' ophthalmopathy. Each CDR3 is given without its conserved first and last residue. Rows may omit the clone size; those that give it use once, few, many or a size class.

TRBV28 | many | ASSFMGRQSTDTQY
TRBV7-8 | NA | ASSRDSTGELF
TRBV19 | few | ASSLRDSNNEQF
TRBV11-2 | few | ASSLAGERTDTQY
TRBV18 | many | ASSPRRTPYEQY
TRBV20-1 | many | SASAGGPQPQH
TRBV5-8 | many | ASSPDRPNEQF
TRBV12-3/TRBV12-4 | many | ASSDPGQGYAKNIQY
TRBV3-1 | many | ASSQARGEQY
TRBV5-6 | NA | ASRGRDSNQPQH
TRBV6-4 | NA | ASSAGYSYGYT
TRBV9 | NA | ASSVGVTLANTGELF
TRBV6-5 | many | ASSYSASGRYEQF
TRBV28 | NA | ASSTIYNEQF
TRBV28 | NA | ASSPNRKGDAF
TRBV6-1 | NA | ASSWDPDRGQDTQY
TRBV5-5 | many | ASSLRWQNNQPQH
TRBV5-1 | many | ASREGSYEQY
TRBV11-3 | few | ASSLIGVSGNTIY
TRBV12-3/TRBV12-4 | many | ASRTGAGNQPQH
TRBV19 | few | ASKDSTPYNEQF
TRBV6-2/TRBV6-3 | NA | ASRVTGGYGYT
TRBV5-1 | NA | ASSPNQGPSGNTIY
TRBV7-9 | many | ASSGKFGAGETQY
TRBV20-1 | NA | SARPPGNTIY
TRBV19 | many | ASSARQGSLNTEAF
TRBV5-1 | many | ASSRLTSDETQY
TRBV9 | few | ASSPPDRFALGGQY
TRBV15 | few | ATSRNPRVDEQY
TRBV25-1 | NA | ASSDLRGASYEQY
TRBV5-6 | many | ASSLLGTGGTEAF
TRBV20-1 | many | SATGTSGTHSYEQY
TRBV20-1 | NA | SAGDRGGNSPLH
TRBV5-1 | few | ASSFEGTTPTNEKLF
TRBV4-2 | NA | ASSQGMREVSYEQY
TRBV6-2/TRBV6-3 | NA | ASSYPSYPTDTQY
TRBV11-3 | many | ASSLAGISGTINNEQF
TRBV9 | many | ASSVGAGGFDEQF
TRBV5-1 | many | ASSWRQGRADTQY
TRBV7-8 | many | ASSPEDAPEQF
TRBV20-1 | many | SARGDGYT
TRBV14 | many | ASSHHGGHLYNTEAF
TRBV30 | many | AWSVLAGGYEQF
TRBV20-1 | few | SARIRAKKAADTQY
TRBV5-1 | few | ASSLVLYETQY
TRBV28 | NA | ASSLPLTIANIQY
TRBV7-8 | many | ASSPRDRGRGNQPQH
TRBV5-1 | many | ASNSMPSEVGSGEQY
TRBV20-1 | many | SASWGLADSTDTQY
TRBV24-1 | few | ATSDTGEETQY
TRBV12-3/TRBV12-4 | many | ASSLGGIETQY
TRBV13 | NA | ASSLGQDGNTIY
TRBV27 | few | ASSLFKGAGRETQY
TRBV6-1 | many | ASNLYSSFGLAKNIQY